The 32 T cell receptor beta chains below come from one sample, sequenced in a study of blood T cell repertoires in COVID-19. Only in-frame clones appear in the TCRdb table, and some are missing; sequencing was by immunoSEQ multiplex PCR. The table records around 370,000 clones, 88% of them present only once. Material: PBMCs or T cells enriched from blood (not recorded which). Every receptor here comes from a woman between 18 and 29 years old who had recovered from COVID-19.

This chain joins TRBV30 and TRBJ1-5; TRBD1 agrees at 9 bases. Germline CDR1 GTSNPN, CDR2 SVGIG (reference sequence). With 3 bases clipped from V and 7 bases from J, the junction kept 1 base outside the gene matches. There are 12 residues in the CDR3. Here the CDR3 reads CAWRTGGQPQHF. CDR3 sequence (DNA): TGTGCCTGGAGGACAGGGGGACAGCCCCAGCATTTT.

The chain joins TRBV9 to TRBJ2-1; D might be TRBD2 (7 bases). CDR1 is SGDLS and CDR2 is YYNGEE in the germline V gene. Trimming pared 3 bases from V and 0 bases from J, leaving 13 bases between. This CDR3 is built from 16 residues. The CDR3 DNA follows: TGTGCCAGCAGCGCGGGGGGCACCAGCTCCTACAATGAGCAGTTCTTC. The encoded protein is CASSAGGTSSYNEQFF.

This clone was observed a handful of times. CDR3 sequence reads: CASRVRQGNYGYTF. The CDR3 bases are TGTGCCAGCAGGGTTAGACAGGGGAACTATGGCTACACCTTC. V usage is TRBV6-5 and J usage is TRBJ1-2, with 8 nucleotides matching TRBD1. From germline, CDR1 is MNHEY and CDR2 SVGAGI. The CDR3 covers 14 residues. V shed 6 bases, J shed 2 bases, and the junction held 5 bases outside the gene matches.

This chain links TRBV11-2 with TRBJ2-2; maybe TRBD2 (5 bases). Germline CDR1 is SGHAT and CDR2 is FQNNGV. The CDR3 runs to 12 residues. Trimming removed 7 bases from V and 6 bases from J, with 9 bases in between. CDR3 sequence reads: CASISGSGELFF. For the CDR3, the DNA is TGTGCCAGCATTTCGGGGTCCGGGGAGCTGTTTTTT.

With respect to this clone: The sample contains more than one DNA sequence encoding this CDR3. This chain connects TRBV30 to TRBJ1-3; D ambiguous. CDR1 is GTSNPN, CDR2 SVGIG, per germline (reference sequence). V was trimmed by 0 bases and J by 2 bases, leaving 8 bases between them. CDR3 length: 14 residues. The CDR3 sequence is CAWSVGGTGNTIYF. CDR3 DNA: TGTGCCTGGAGTGTCGGAGGGACTGGAAACACCATATATTTT.

The genes are TRBV29-1 and TRBJ1-1; 7 bases line up with TRBD1. Germline CDR1 and CDR2: SQVTM and ANQGSEA. Trimming removed 3 bases from V and 0 bases from J; junction bases left unmatched: 4. The CDR3 runs to 14 residues. In nucleotides, the CDR3 is TGCAGCGTTGATTGGACAGGAATGAACACTGAAGCTTTCTTT. Translation gives CSVDWTGMNTEAFF.

The chain links TRBV7-3 to TRBJ2-3; 9 bases are a match to TRBD1. After removal of 3 bases from V and 4 bases from J, the junction contained 5 bases not matched to a gene. This CDR3 is built from 15 residues. Looked up from germline, CDR1 is SGHTA and CDR2 is FQGTGA. In DNA form, the CDR3 reads TGTGCCAGCAGCTTGGCGACAGGGGGAGCAGATACGCAGTATTTT. Translating it yields CASSLATGGADTQYF.

The V and J genes are TRBV30 and TRBJ2-7, with D tentatively TRBD1 (6 bases). This CDR3 region has 14 residues. V was cut by 0 bases and J by 6 bases, with 15 bases left in between. Germline V gene lookup returns CDR1 GTSNPN and CDR2 SVGIG (reference sequence). CDR3 sequence: CAWSVGTPPSEQYF. The CDR3, as DNA: TGTGCCTGGAGTGTAGGGACACCTCCTTCCGAGCAGTACTTC. The full variable domain, rest sourced from reference TRBV30 and TRBJ2-7, is SQTIHQWPATLVQPVGSPLSLECTVEGTSNPNLYWYRQAAGRGLQLLFYSVGIGQISSEVPQNLSASRPQDRQFILSSKKLLLSDSGFYLCAWSVGTPPSEQYFGPGTRLTVT.

The sample holds one count of this clone. The chain couples TRBV6-5 to TRBJ1-2; D gene ambiguous. Germline lookup yields CDR1 MNHEY and CDR2 SVGAGI. With 1 base removed from V and 4 bases from J, the gap between germline ends came to 10 bases. The CDR3 covers 14 residues. The CDR3 sequence: CASSYFGSIYGYTF. CDR3 in DNA: TGTGCCAGCAGTTACTTCGGGTCGATCTATGGCTACACCTTC.

V is TRBV11-2 and J is TRBJ1-1, with D uncertain. Germline CDR1 is SGHAT and CDR2 is FQNNGV. Trimming took 4 bases from V and 7 from J, leaving 10 bases between them. There are 12 residues in the CDR3. CDR3 nucleotide sequence: TGTGCCAGCAGCTCCCAGCGACTTGAAGCTTTCTTT. Translation: CASSSQRLEAFF.

The CDR3 is CASSPTRVMNTEAFF. CDR3 sequence (DNA): TGTGCCAGCTCACCCACCAGGGTGATGAACACTGAAGCTTTCTTT. The V and J genes are TRBV6-5 and TRBJ1-1; tentative D call: TRBD1 (5 bases). Germline CDR1 MNHEY, CDR2 SVGAGI. Between the trimmed V and J ends, which lost 8 bases and 0 bases, there was a span of 16 bases. The CDR3 is made up of 15 amino acids.

The V and J genes are TRBV2 and TRBJ1-2; D perhaps matches TRBD1 (5 bases). The CDR3 length is 18 residues. The V gene's germline CDR1 is SNHLY and CDR2 FYNNEI. Trimming stripped 4 bases from V and 8 bases from J, with 29 bases between. The DNA of the CDR3 is TGTGCCAGCAGTGTATCCCGGCAGCCCCAAGGGGAGGCGCGGGGCTACACCTTC. Translation gives CASSVSRQPQGEARGYTF. Together with reference TRBV2 and TRBJ1-2, the CDR3 gives the full variable domain: EPEVTQTPSHQVTQMGQEVILRCVPISNHLYFYWYRQILGQKVEFLVSFYNNEISEKSEIFDDQFSVERPDGSNFTLKIRSTKLEDSAMYFCASSVSRQPQGEARGYTFGSGTRLTVV.

The sample holds one count of this clone. V and J are TRBV19 and TRBJ1-1; TRBD1 matches 8 bases. V shed 4 bases, J shed 0 bases, and the junction held 4 bases outside the gene matches. The CDR3 loop spans 15 amino acids. CDR1 LNHDA and CDR2 SQIVND come from the germline V gene (reference sequence). CDR3 sequence reads: CASSNRQGMNTEAFF. DNA of the CDR3: TGTGCCAGTAGTAATAGACAGGGGATGAACACTGAAGCTTTCTTT.

CDR3 bases: TGTGCCAGCTCACCCTATAAACCAAGTTCGGAGAGCAATCAGCCCCAGCATTTT. This encodes CASSPYKPSSESNQPQHF. The chain is built from TRBV18 and TRBJ1-5; D unclear. V dropped 3 bases and J dropped 1 base, with 19 bases sitting between them. The CDR3 is 18 residues long. The germline V gene encodes CDR1 KGHSH and CDR2 LQKENI.

The chain couples TRBV10-3 to TRBJ1-1; 7 nucleotides line up with TRBD1. CDR1 is ENHRY, CDR2 SYGVKD, per germline. The CDR3 length is 14 residues. V dropped 4 bases and J dropped 4; count of bases not matched to a gene: 6. The CDR3 loop reads CAISVKGASTEAFF. CDR3 nucleotide sequence: TGTGCCATCAGTGTCAAGGGGGCGAGCACTGAAGCTTTCTTT.

The CDR3 reads CASSQDRQGSSYEQYF. Here the CDR3 DNA reads TGCGCCAGCAGCCAAGATCGACAGGGGAGCTCCTACGAGCAGTACTTC. V gene TRBV4-3 combines with J gene TRBJ2-7; the match to TRBD1 covers 8 bases. The trim removed 0 bases at V and 0 bases at J, leaving 4 bases unmatched. CDR1 and CDR2 from the germline V gene are LGHNA and YSLEER. The length of the CDR3 is 16 residues.

This chain connects TRBV25-1 to TRBJ2-7; D is unresolved. Germline loops: CDR1 MGHDK, CDR2 SYGVNS. V was trimmed by 10 bases and J by 4 bases, leaving 11 bases between them. This CDR3 has 11 amino acids. CDR3 bases: TGTGCCACCTCCGGTGCATACGAGCAGTACTTC. Protein: CATSGAYEQYF.

This clone was seen only once. The rearrangement links TRBV4-1 to TRBJ2-1; D possibly corresponds to TRBD2 (6 bases). This CDR3 is built from 17 residues. The V gene lost 1 base and the J gene lost 0 bases, with 13 bases spanning the gap. Germline V CDR1 and CDR2: MGHRA, YSYEKL. CDR3 in DNA: TGCGCCAGCAGCCAAGTTGCGGGATTTAGCTCCTACAATGAGCAGTTCTTC. Residues: CASSQVAGFSSYNEQFF.

The chain joins TRBV6-1 to TRBJ1-2; D might be TRBD1 (5 bases). V lost 2 bases and J 5 bases, leaving 12 bases between the germline ends. This CDR3 has 14 residues. The V gene's germline CDR1 is MNHNS and CDR2 SASEGT. The CDR3 is CASSEIGTYYGYTF. The CDR3 bases are TGTGCCAGCAGTGAAATTGGGACTTATTATGGCTACACCTTC.

This rearrangement joins TRBV7-2 to TRBJ2-7; the D gene is possibly TRBD2 (6 bases). Germline V gene data show CDR1 as SGHTA and CDR2 as FQGNSA. The V gene lost 5 bases and the J gene lost 4 bases, with 18 bases spanning the gap. There are 15 residues in the CDR3. The CDR3 DNA is TGTGCCAGCAGCCTTTCGGGAGCACTACAGTACGAGCAGTACTTC. Residues: CASSLSGALQYEQYF.

DNA of the CDR3: TGTGCCAGTAGTATACTAGCGGCTACCTACAATGAGCAGTTCTTC. Translated, it gives CASSILAATYNEQFF. The gene calls are TRBV19 and TRBJ2-1; TRBD2 agrees at 7 bases. V gave up 2 bases and J gave up 2 bases; unmatched junction bases: 3. The CDR3 totals 15 residues. The germline V gene encodes CDR1 LNHDA and CDR2 SQIVND (reference sequence). Looking up the rest from reference TRBV19 and TRBJ2-1 gives the full variable domain: DGGITQSPKYLFRKEGQNVTLSCEQNLNHDAMYWYRQDPGQGLRLIYYSQIVNDFQKGDIAEGYSVSREKKESFPLTVTSAQKNPTAFYLCASSILAATYNEQFFGPGTRLTVL.

V is TRBV7-9 and J is TRBJ2-5, with 9 bases identical to TRBD2. The J segment lost 4 bases and the V segment lost 2 bases, leaving 5 bases of the junction unmatched. The CDR3 sequence is 15 residues long. From germline, CDR1 is SEHNR and CDR2 FQNEAQ (reference sequence). Here the CDR3 reads CASSLLSGGLETQYF. CDR3 nucleotide sequence: TGTGCCAGCAGCTTACTTAGCGGGGGTTTAGAGACCCAGTACTTC.

This clone appeared once. CDR3 coding DNA: TGTGCCAGCAGCTTAGATTGGGGACAGGGGGCTCTTAACACTGAAGCTTTCTTT. It specifies CASSLDWGQGALNTEAFF. The genes are TRBV7-9 and TRBJ1-1, with TRBD1 matching over 12 bases. This CDR3 is 18 amino acids long. The germline V gene has CDR1 SEHNR and CDR2 FQNEAQ (reference sequence). Trimming took 1 base from V and 2 from J; bases not matched to a gene: 8.

The chain uses TRBV30 and TRBJ1-4; 9 nucleotides match TRBD1. The CDR3 extends over 18 amino acids. Trimming took 1 base from V and 8 from J; bases not matched to a gene: 17. Looked up from germline, CDR1 is GTSNPN and CDR2 is SVGIG (reference sequence). CDR3 in DNA: TGTGCCTGGAGTGGATGGGACAGGGAAAATTGGGGAAGGGAAAAACTGTTTTTT. Amino acids: CAWSGWDRENWGREKLFF. Supplemented by reference TRBV30 and TRBJ1-4, the full variable domain reads SQTIHQWPATLVQPVGSPLSLECTVEGTSNPNLYWYRQAAGRGLQLLFYSVGIGQISSEVPQNLSASRPQDRQFILSSKKLLLSDSGFYLCAWSGWDRENWGREKLFFGSGTQLSVL.

The rearrangement uses TRBV21-1 and TRBJ2-7; TRBD1 is the table's D call and was not checked against the DNA. TRBV21-1 is a documented pseudogene. The CDR3 consists of 15 residues. The CDR3 DNA follows: TGTGCCAGCAGCAAAGGGCAGGTCCACCCCTACGAGCAGTACTTC. Encoded protein: CASSKGQVHPYEQYF.

V usage is TRBV13 and J usage is TRBJ1-1; D possibly corresponds to TRBD1 (5 bases). The CDR3 contains 16 residues. With 0 bases removed from V and 3 bases from J, the gap between germline ends came to 14 bases. Germline CDR1 and CDR2: PRHDT and FYEKMQ (reference sequence). The CDR3 DNA sequence: TGTGCCAGCAGCTTAGGCCGGTGGGGGGACGACACTGAAGCTTTCTTT. This encodes CASSLGRWGDDTEAFF.

This clone has more than one count but fewer than ten. The rearrangement links TRBV19 to TRBJ1-2; no reliable D call. The ends were cut back, 8 bases at V and 8 bases at J, with 18 bases in the middle. Germline loops: CDR1 LNHDA, CDR2 SQIVND (reference sequence). CDR3 length: 13 amino acids. The chain's CDR3 is CASSTPLVGGYTF. The CDR3 bases are TGTGCCAGTTCCACGCCGCTAGTAGGAGGCTACACCTTC. Using reference TRBV19 and TRBJ1-2 for the parts outside the CDR3, the full variable domain is DGGITQSPKYLFRKEGQNVTLSCEQNLNHDAMYWYRQDPGQGLRLIYYSQIVNDFQKGDIAEGYSVSREKKESFPLTVTSAQKNPTAFYLCASSTPLVGGYTFGSGTRLTVV.

V and J are TRBV7-6 and TRBJ2-2, with a possible D match to TRBD1 (5 bases). This CDR3 is built from 15 residues. V lost 4 bases and J lost 5, with 14 bases in between. The germline V gene encodes CDR1 SGHVS and CDR2 FNYEAQ. The CDR3 loop reads CASSWDQGWTGELFF. The CDR3 nucleotides read TGTGCCAGCAGCTGGGATCAGGGATGGACCGGGGAGCTGTTTTTT.

J is TRBJ2-2 and V is TRBV11-2, with TRBD1 matching over 7 bases. CDR3 size: 15 residues. V lost 6 bases and J lost 6; bases outside the gene matches: 10. Germline assignment: CDR1 SGHAT and CDR2 FQNNGV. CDR3 amino acids: CASRARWQGAGELFF. The CDR3 DNA is TGTGCCAGCAGGGCCAGGTGGCAGGGGGCCGGGGAGCTGTTTTTT.

This chain links TRBV13 with TRBJ1-1, with D maybe TRBD1 (5 bases). The V gene lost 0 bases and the J gene lost 2 bases, with 7 bases spanning the gap. In germline, CDR1 is PRHDT, CDR2 FYEKMQ (reference sequence). This CDR3 is 14 amino acids long. The CDR3 DNA reads as TGTGCCAGCAGCTTAGGCCAGGGCAACACTGAAGCTTTCTTT. This codes for CASSLGQGNTEAFF. Together with reference TRBV13 and TRBJ1-1, the CDR3 gives the full variable domain: AAGVIQSPRHLIKEKRETATLKCYPIPRHDTVYWYQQGPGQDPQFLISFYEKMQSDKGSIPDRFSAQQFSDYHSELNMSSLELGDSALYFCASSLGQGNTEAFFGQGTRLTVV.

The chain carries TRBV5-5 and TRBJ1-1, with no clear D. Trimming pared 0 bases from V and 6 bases from J, leaving 15 bases between. CDR3 size: 15 residues. CDR1 is SGHKS, CDR2 YYEKEE, per germline (reference sequence). For the CDR3, the DNA is TGTGCCAGCAGCTTGGCCTCCCTAGACGGCGCTGAAGCTTTCTTT. This codes for CASSLASLDGAEAFF. Complete variable domain (other parts from reference TRBV5-5 and TRBJ1-1): DAGVTQSPTHLIKTRGQQVTLRCSPISGHKSVSWYQQVLGQGPQFIFQYYEKEERGRGNFPDRFSARQFPNYSSELNVNALLLGDSALYLCASSLASLDGAEAFFGQGTRLTVV.

This rearrangement joins TRBV11-2 to TRBJ1-4; D is unresolved. CDR1 and CDR2 (germline): SGHAT, FQNNGV. Trimming removed 0 bases from V and 8 bases from J, with 10 bases in between. The CDR3 is 14 residues long. CDR3 protein: CASSLDGGGEKLFF. The DNA of the CDR3 is TGTGCCAGCAGCTTAGATGGAGGCGGGGAAAAACTGTTTTTT.